A selection of T cell receptor beta chains follows, all from one sample in a study of OX40 agonist ivuxolimab in advanced cancers. The protocol was immunoSEQ multiplex PCR, while the TCRdb copy is restricted to in-frame clones and leaves out a portion. Among about 62,000 clones listed, approximately 85% were seen once. Sequencing was performed on CD4+ or CD8+ T cells sorted from blood, taken in a trial of the OX40 agonist ivuxolimab. The receptors were gathered from an adult with an advanced solid tumor such as melanoma, head and neck, liver or kidney cancer. CDR3s include the opening cysteine and the closing phenylalanine or tryptophan.

CDR3 protein: CASSLIPGGPSTDTQYF
J gene: TRBJ2-3
V gene: TRBV7-3

CDR3 protein: CASSGTENQPQHF
J gene: TRBJ1-5
V gene: TRBV6-5

CDR3 protein: CASSQWDNEQFF
J gene: TRBJ2-1
V gene: TRBV16

CDR3 protein: CATSRDKVWEDLDEQFF
J gene: TRBJ2-1
V gene: TRBV15

CDR3 protein: CASSPGHVDGYTF
J gene: TRBJ1-2
V gene: TRBV6-5

CDR3 protein: CASSPRGIGTSGRVEETQYF
J gene: TRBJ2-5
V gene: TRBV5-1

CDR3 protein: CSVEAPGGSSGANVLTF
J gene: TRBJ2-6
V gene: TRBV29-1

CDR3 protein: CSARDRVSYEQYF
J gene: TRBJ2-7
V gene: TRBV29-1

CDR3 protein: CASSQFGATPEQFF
J gene: TRBJ2-1
V gene: TRBV4-3

CDR3 protein: CASSPIVPGTTEKGWLFEAFF
J gene: TRBJ1-1
V gene: TRBV19

CDR3 protein: CASSSRHDDQPQHF
J gene: TRBJ1-5
V gene: TRBV11-3

CDR3 protein: CASSDRQITGELFF
J gene: TRBJ2-2
V gene: TRBV7-6

CDR3 protein: CASGRVQTQYF
J gene: TRBJ2-5
V gene: TRBV27

CDR3 protein: CASRTLGYEQYF
J gene: TRBJ2-7
V gene: TRBV5-6

CDR3 protein: CASSGGTGLSNEKLFF
J gene: TRBJ1-4
V gene: TRBV9

CDR3 protein: CASSPSTRRASTEAFF
J gene: TRBJ1-1
V gene: TRBV27

CDR3 protein: CASSQEWEKLFF
J gene: TRBJ1-4
V gene: TRBV4-2

CDR3 protein: CASSAQAHEQYF
J gene: TRBJ2-7
V gene: TRBV18

CDR3 protein: CASSPGTGGQTEAFF
J gene: TRBJ1-1
V gene: TRBV7-3

CDR3 protein: CASSPTDFGNTEAFF
J gene: TRBJ1-1
V gene: TRBV9

CDR3 protein: CASSLALTRGFGEQYF
J gene: TRBJ2-7
V gene: TRBV7-9

CDR3 protein: CASSLEGQGARQPQHF
J gene: TRBJ1-5
V gene: TRBV4-2

CDR3 protein: CASSLAARTALSGNTIYF
J gene: TRBJ1-3
V gene: TRBV5-5

CDR3 protein: CASSLSRGGQETQYF
J gene: TRBJ2-5
V gene: TRBV7-9